This passage covers 2 T cell receptor beta chains from one sample sequenced in a study of T cell responses to AZD1222 COVID-19 vaccine. Here immunoSEQ multiplex PCR was the method, and the copy in TCRdb shows in-frame clones only, minus some. Counted here are under 140,000 clones, around 85% occurring once; the ten biggest clones make up 4% to 5%. Here the sequenced sample was peripheral blood, taken on day 0 of AZD1222 vaccination. The receptors originated from an adult in good health.

CDR3 DNA sequence: TGTGCCAGCAGCGTTCTCCCGGAGGGGCAACGTGAAAGCTACACCTTC. Translated: CASSVLPEGQRESYTF. The chain combines TRBV9 with TRBJ1-2; perhaps TRBD1 as D (5 bases). Germline CDR1 reads SGDLS; CDR2 reads YYNGEE. The length of the CDR3 is 16 residues. V dropped 2 bases and J dropped 9 bases, with 23 bases sitting between them.

The chain uses TRBV11-2 and TRBJ2-3, with D possibly being TRBD1 (5 bases). V lost 5 bases to trimming and J lost 4 bases, with 10 bases between them. This CDR3 is built from 13 residues. Germline lookup yields CDR1 SGHAT and CDR2 FQNNGV. The CDR3 is CASSPYRPDTQYF. The CDR3 nucleotides are TGTGCCAGCAGCCCCTACAGGCCAGATACGCAGTATTTT.